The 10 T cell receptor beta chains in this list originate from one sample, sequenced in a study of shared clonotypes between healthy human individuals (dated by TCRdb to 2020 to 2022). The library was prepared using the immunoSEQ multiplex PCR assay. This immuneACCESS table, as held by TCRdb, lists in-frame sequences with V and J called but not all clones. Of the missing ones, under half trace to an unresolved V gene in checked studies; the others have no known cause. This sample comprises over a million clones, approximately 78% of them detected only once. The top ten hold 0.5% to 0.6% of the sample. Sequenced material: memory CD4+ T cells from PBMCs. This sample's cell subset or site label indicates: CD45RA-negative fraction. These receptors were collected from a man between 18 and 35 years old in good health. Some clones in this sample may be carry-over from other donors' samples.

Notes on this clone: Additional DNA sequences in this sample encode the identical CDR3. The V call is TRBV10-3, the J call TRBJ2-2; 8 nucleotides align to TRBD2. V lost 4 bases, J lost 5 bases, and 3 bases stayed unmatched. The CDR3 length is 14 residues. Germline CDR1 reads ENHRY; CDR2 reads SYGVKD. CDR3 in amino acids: CAISGREDTGELFF. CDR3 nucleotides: TGTGCCATCAGTGGGCGGGAGGATACCGGGGAGCTGTTTTTT.

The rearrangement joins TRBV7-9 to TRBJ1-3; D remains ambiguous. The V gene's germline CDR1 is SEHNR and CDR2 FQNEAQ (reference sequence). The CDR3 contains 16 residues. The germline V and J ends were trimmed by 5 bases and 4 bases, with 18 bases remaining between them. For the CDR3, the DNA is TGTGCCAGCAGCCTCAGTGTGGGTACAGCAGGAAACACCATATATTTT. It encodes CASSLSVGTAGNTIYF. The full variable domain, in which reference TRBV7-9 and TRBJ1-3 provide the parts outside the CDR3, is DTGVSQNPRHKITKRGQNVTFRCDPISEHNRLYWYRQTLGQGPEFLTYFQNEAQLEKSRLLSDRFSAERPKGSFSTLEIQRTEQGDSAMYLCASSLSVGTAGNTIYFGEGSWLTVV.

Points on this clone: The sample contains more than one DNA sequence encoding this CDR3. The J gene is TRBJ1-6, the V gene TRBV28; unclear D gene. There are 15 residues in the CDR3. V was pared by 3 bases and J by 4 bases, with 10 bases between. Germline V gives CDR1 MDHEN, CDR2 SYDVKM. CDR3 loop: CASSFRADYNSPLHF. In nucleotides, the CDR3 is TGTGCCAGCAGTTTTAGGGCAGATTATAATTCACCCCTCCACTTT.

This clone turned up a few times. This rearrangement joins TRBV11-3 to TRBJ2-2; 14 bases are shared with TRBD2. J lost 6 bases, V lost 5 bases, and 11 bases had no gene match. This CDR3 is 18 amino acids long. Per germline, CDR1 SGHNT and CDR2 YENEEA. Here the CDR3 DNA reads TGTGCCAGCAGCGGAGGACTAGCGGGAGGTATTTTGGCCGGGGAGCTGTTTTTT. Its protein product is CASSGGLAGGILAGELFF.

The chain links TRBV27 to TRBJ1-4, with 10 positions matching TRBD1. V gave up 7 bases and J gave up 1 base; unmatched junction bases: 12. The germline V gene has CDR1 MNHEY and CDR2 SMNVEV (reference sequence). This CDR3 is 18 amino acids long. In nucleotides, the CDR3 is TGTGCCAGCACCCTCTGGGGGACAGGGGTCGGAACTAATGAAAAACTGTTTTTT. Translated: CASTLWGTGVGTNEKLFF.

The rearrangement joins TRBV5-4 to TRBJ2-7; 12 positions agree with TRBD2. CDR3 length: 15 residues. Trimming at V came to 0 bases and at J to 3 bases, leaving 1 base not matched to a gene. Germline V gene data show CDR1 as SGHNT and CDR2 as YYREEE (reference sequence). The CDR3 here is CASSLASGRDYEQYF. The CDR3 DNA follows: TGTGCCAGCAGCTTGGCTAGCGGGAGGGACTACGAGCAGTACTTC.

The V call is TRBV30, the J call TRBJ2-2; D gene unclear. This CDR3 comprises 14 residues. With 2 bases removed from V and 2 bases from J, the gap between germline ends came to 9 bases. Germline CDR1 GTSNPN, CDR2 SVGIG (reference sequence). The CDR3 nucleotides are TGTGCCTGGAGTCCGCTTATAAACACCGGGGAGCTGTTTTTT. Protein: CAWSPLINTGELFF.

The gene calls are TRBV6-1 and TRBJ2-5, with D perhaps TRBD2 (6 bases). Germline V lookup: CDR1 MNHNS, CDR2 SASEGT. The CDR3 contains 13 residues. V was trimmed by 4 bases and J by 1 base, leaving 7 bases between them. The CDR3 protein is CASSGTTQETQYF. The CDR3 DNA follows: TGTGCCAGCAGTGGGACTACCCAAGAGACCCAGTACTTC.

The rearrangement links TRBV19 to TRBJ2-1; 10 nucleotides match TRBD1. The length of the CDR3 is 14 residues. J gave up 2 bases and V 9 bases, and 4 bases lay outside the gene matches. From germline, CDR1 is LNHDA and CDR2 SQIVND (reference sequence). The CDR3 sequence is CASKTGGAYNEQFF. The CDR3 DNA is TGTGCCAGCAAGACAGGGGGCGCCTACAATGAGCAGTTCTTC.

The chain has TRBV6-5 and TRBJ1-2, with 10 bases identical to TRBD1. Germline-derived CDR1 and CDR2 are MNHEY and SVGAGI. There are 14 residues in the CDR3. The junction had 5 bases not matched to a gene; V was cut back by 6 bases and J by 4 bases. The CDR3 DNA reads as TGTGCCAGCAGGCGACAGGGGGCGAGCTATGGCTACACCTTC. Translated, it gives CASRRQGASYGYTF.